The next 9 T cell receptor beta chains were all read from a single sample in a study of blood T cell repertoires in COVID-19. Using immunoSEQ multiplex PCR, the repertoire was profiled, and TCRdb retains in-frame clones only, with some absent. This sample has 55,000 to 75,000 clones, with 82% found just once. Sequenced input: peripheral blood. Source of these receptors: an elderly man with active COVID-19.

In nucleotides, the CDR3 is TGTGCCAGCAGTTTAGGGTTGGGGGGTAGGTCTGGGGCCAACGTCCTGACTTTC. Its translation: CASSLGLGGRSGANVLTF. The chain couples TRBV27 to TRBJ2-6; D possibly corresponds to TRBD2 (6 bases). V was trimmed by 2 bases and J by 1 base, leaving 15 bases between them. CDR1 is MNHEY and CDR2 is SMNVEV in the germline V gene (reference sequence). The CDR3 has 18 amino acids.

The count of this clone is one. The rearrangement joins TRBV7-9 to TRBJ2-7, with 9 bases identical to TRBD1. Losses at the gene ends were 5 bases for V and 6 bases for J; bases not matched to a gene: 8. In germline, CDR1 is SEHNR, CDR2 FQNEAQ (reference sequence). This CDR3 comprises 14 residues. The CDR3 bases are TGTGCCAGCAGCCTGTCGGGACAGGGAGGCGAGCAGTACTTC. Protein: CASSLSGQGGEQYF.

Written as DNA, the CDR3 is TGTGCCAGCAGTCGATTAGGACCGGGAACGGCTTTCTTT. Its protein product is CASSRLGPGTAFF. The chain couples TRBV28 to TRBJ1-1; D ambiguous. Germline V gives CDR1 MDHEN, CDR2 SYDVKM. The CDR3 totals 13 residues. Trimming removed 5 bases from V and 11 bases from J, with 18 bases in between.

V and J are TRBV4-3 and TRBJ1-2, with unresolved D. Trimming cost V 3 bases and J 4 bases, with 9 bases left between them. Germline V gene lookup returns CDR1 LGHNA and CDR2 YSLEER. This CDR3 is 13 amino acids long. The CDR3 DNA sequence: TGCGCCAGCAGCCAGGGAGGACGCTATGGCTACACCTTC. Protein product: CASSQGGRYGYTF.

The genes are TRBV4-1 and TRBJ2-2; 8 bases fit TRBD2. The trim removed 4 bases at V and 3 bases at J, leaving 4 bases unmatched. CDR3 length: 15 residues. Germline CDR1 is MGHRA and CDR2 is YSYEKL. The CDR3 DNA follows: TGCGCCAGCAGCCCGGGGGGGGTGGACACCGGGGAGCTGTTTTTT. Translated, it gives CASSPGGVDTGELFF.

The chain is built from TRBV19 and TRBJ1-1; 8 nucleotides align to TRBD1. The CDR3 runs to 14 residues. CDR1 and CDR2 from the germline V gene are LNHDA and SQIVND (reference sequence). Trimming at V came to 4 bases and at J to 6 bases, leaving 7 bases not matched to a gene. The CDR3 protein is CASSTRTGRAEAFF. The DNA for the CDR3 is TGTGCCAGTAGTACCAGGACAGGGCGCGCTGAAGCTTTCTTT.

Only one count was recorded for this clone. This rearrangement joins TRBV6-5 to TRBJ2-7; 10 bases line up with TRBD2. Germline V lookup: CDR1 MNHEY, CDR2 SVGAGI. The junction had 6 bases not matched to a gene; V was cut back by 4 bases and J by 3 bases. The CDR3 loop spans 15 amino acids. This CDR3 is CASSSFTSGNYEQYF. CDR3 bases: TGTGCCAGCAGTTCATTCACTAGCGGGAACTACGAGCAGTACTTC.

The chain joins TRBV27 to TRBJ2-7; D is possibly TRBD1 (5 bases). This CDR3 region has 16 residues. Looked up from germline, CDR1 is MNHEY and CDR2 is SMNVEV (reference sequence). V was cut by 2 bases and J by 2 bases, with 16 bases left in between. CDR3 nucleotide sequence: TGTGCCAGCAGTTTAACGTGGACACTTTCAGCCTACGAGCAGTACTTC. Its translation is CASSLTWTLSAYEQYF.

V gene TRBV3-1 (or the pseudogene TRBV3-2) combines with J gene TRBJ1-2; 7 bases are shared with TRBD1. The CDR3 loop spans 17 amino acids. In germline, CDR1 is LGHDT, CDR2 YNNKEL (reference sequence). V lost 0 bases to trimming and J lost 0 bases; unmatched junction nucleotides: 7. The CDR3 protein is CASSQDIRTGTNYGYTF. DNA of the CDR3: TGTGCCAGCAGCCAAGATATCAGGACAGGCACTAACTATGGCTACACCTTC.